This T cell receptor beta chain emerged from a study of blood T cell repertoires in COVID-19. Study summary: Collection of acute and convalescent COVID-19 samples took place in the United States, Italy and Spain. T cells, B-cell-depleted T cells, or PBMCs provided the cDNA or gDNA that served as material.

Assay: immunoSEQ multiplex PCR; the TCRdb copy retains only in-frame clones and omits some. The profile covers some 70,000 clones, with 84% appearing a single time and roughly 4.7% taken by the ten largest. This CDR3 has 15 amino acids. V lost 10 bases and J lost 9, with 24 bases in between. Germline CDR1 MNHEY, CDR2 SVGAGI. This chain connects TRBV6-5 to TRBJ2-2, with a tentative D call TRBD1 (6 bases). The sequencing input was peripheral blood. The receptor comes from a woman aged 55-69 years with acute or convalescent COVID-19. In DNA form, the CDR3 reads TGTGCCACCAACCGTGGCCTAAGTGGGGGCCGGGAGCTGTTTTTT. It yields the protein CATNRGLSGGRELFF.